These 3 T cell receptor beta chains were all obtained from the same sample, sequenced in a study of T cell changes during pregnancy in multiple sclerosis. Assay: immunoSEQ multiplex PCR; the TCRdb copy retains only in-frame clones and omits some. The sample contains tens of thousands of clones, around 88% of which appear only once. The specimen comprised CD8+ T cells from peripheral blood mononuclear cells, sampled in the first trimester of pregnancy. All receptors derive from a female donor with multiple sclerosis, enrolled in a pregnancy study.

This sequence joins TRBV7-2 and TRBJ2-7; D perhaps matches TRBD2 (5 bases). The ends were cut back, 7 bases at V and 7 bases at J, with 11 bases in the middle. CDR1 is SGHTA and CDR2 is FQGNSA in the germline V gene. The CDR3 loop spans 11 amino acids. The CDR3 spells CASIFGVEQYF. CDR3 DNA: TGTGCCAGCATCTTCGGGGTTGAGCAGTACTTC.

V usage is TRBV4-2 and J usage is TRBJ2-7; 10 nucleotides line up with TRBD2. Germline CDR1 reads LGHNA; CDR2 reads YNFKEQ. CDR3 length: 16 amino acids. V gave up 1 base and J gave up 1 base; unmatched junction bases: 4. The CDR3 is CASSQVAGGGSYEQYF. DNA of the CDR3: TGTGCCAGCAGCCAAGTAGCGGGAGGAGGTTCCTACGAGCAGTACTTC.

The chain carries TRBV27 and TRBJ1-2, with D possibly matching TRBD1 (5 bases). CDR1 is MNHEY and CDR2 is SMNVEV in the germline V gene (reference sequence). With 2 bases removed from V and 4 bases from J, the gap between germline ends came to 14 bases. The CDR3 is 15 residues long. CDR3 sequence: CASSLRSGLLYGYTF. In nucleotides, the CDR3 is TGTGCCAGCAGTTTAAGATCAGGGCTGCTCTATGGCTACACCTTC.